This T cell receptor beta chain is from a study of shared clonotypes between healthy human individuals. Overall study findings and caveats: Genetic and exposure-history diversity was limited by the small donor number.

A note on this clone: Its target is not known.

Across several immunoSEQ plates, the genomic DNA of each subset was split evenly. Here immunoSEQ multiplex PCR was the method, and the copy in TCRdb shows in-frame clones only, minus some. The sample consists of around 500,000 clones, 60% to 80% of them appearing once. The ends lost 8 bases at V and 3 bases at J; junction bases unmatched: 4. Germline V lookup: CDR1 SNHLY, CDR2 FYNNEI. The CDR3 loop spans 14 amino acids. Input material: PBMCs. The V gene is TRBV2, the J gene TRBJ2-2; the match to TRBD2 covers 9 bases. The TCR sequence derives from a woman aged 40 to 50 in good health. Some clones in this sample may be carry-over from other donors' samples. CDR3 loop: CASGGRADTGELFF. CDR3 bases: TGTGCCAGCGGCGGGAGGGCAGACACCGGGGAGCTGTTTTTT.